This T cell receptor beta chain was retrieved from a study of patients and donors after allogeneic stem cell transplantation. MiXCR, run by TCRdb on the RT-PCR reads, gives a single entry per CDR3 protein. The sample gives 400,000 to 450,000 distinct CDR3 sequences, roughly 16% of which show up once; roughly 7% is in the top ten. The ends lost 4 bases at V and 1 base at J; junction bases unmatched: 4. The germline V gene has CDR1 SGHRS and CDR2 YFSETQ. The CDR3 contains 14 residues. This clonotype showed up just a few times. The sequence was obtained from a human donor who was either an allogeneic HSCT recipient or a stem cell or donor lymphocyte infusion donor (not recorded which). It is not recorded whose cells these are; they may come from a transplant donor. Sequencing was performed on blood, either unsorted or a sorted T cell fraction (not recorded which). The rearrangement uses TRBV5-1 and TRBJ1-1; 7 bases line up with TRBD1. CDR3: CASSIRDRNTEAFF. For the CDR3, the DNA is TGCGCCAGCAGCATCAGGGACAGGAACACTGAAGCTTTCTTT.